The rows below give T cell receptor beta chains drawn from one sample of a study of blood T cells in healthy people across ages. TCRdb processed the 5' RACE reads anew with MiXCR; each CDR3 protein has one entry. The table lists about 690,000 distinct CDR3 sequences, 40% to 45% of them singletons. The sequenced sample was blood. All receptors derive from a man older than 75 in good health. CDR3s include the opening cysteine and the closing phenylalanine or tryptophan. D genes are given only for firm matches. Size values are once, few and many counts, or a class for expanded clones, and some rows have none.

CDR3nt: TGTGCCAGCAGCCTCGGACAGCAATCCTTCCAGCCCCAGCATTTT
CDR3aa: CASSLGQQSFQPQHF
len: 15
abundance: -
d_gene: -
j_gene: TRBJ1-5
v_gene: TRBV3-1

CDR3nt: TGCAGTGCTAGAGAGGGACTAGCGGGAGGAGAGACCCAGTACTTC
CDR3aa: CSAREGLAGGETQYF
len: 15
abundance: many
d_gene: TRBD2
j_gene: TRBJ2-5
v_gene: TRBV20-1

CDR3nt: TGTGCCAGCAGCCAGAGCAGGGCCTCTACGCAGTATTTT
CDR3aa: CASSQSRASTQYF
len: 13
abundance: -
d_gene: -
j_gene: TRBJ2-3
v_gene: TRBV11-2

CDR3nt: TGTGCCAGCAGCCCTGACAGATCCTACAATGAGCAGTTCTTC
CDR3aa: CASSPDRSYNEQFF
len: 14
abundance: few
d_gene: -
j_gene: TRBJ2-1
v_gene: TRBV7-2

CDR3nt: TGTGCCTGGAGTGGTTTAGCGGGAGATACGCAGTATTTT
CDR3aa: CAWSGLAGDTQYF
len: 13
abundance: few
d_gene: TRBD2
j_gene: TRBJ2-3
v_gene: TRBV30

CDR3nt: TGCGCCAGCAGTGAGTCGTTAACCGGAGGGGCTTTCTTT
CDR3aa: CASSESLTGGAFF
len: 13
abundance: -
d_gene: -
j_gene: TRBJ1-1
v_gene: TRBV10-2

CDR3nt: TGTGCCAGCATCCAGGGGGGACAGAGCTCCTACAATGAGCAGTTCTTC
CDR3aa: CASIQGGQSSYNEQFF
len: 16
abundance: -
d_gene: -
j_gene: TRBJ2-1
v_gene: TRBV11-1

CDR3nt: TGCAGTGCTAGAGGGGGTCTAGCGGGGACGTACACAGATACGCAGTATTTT
CDR3aa: CSARGGLAGTYTDTQYF
len: 17
abundance: -
d_gene: TRBD2
j_gene: TRBJ2-3
v_gene: TRBV20-1

CDR3nt: TGTGCCAGCAGTTTCAGGGTCGGCAGGGGCGAAAACATTCAGTACTTC
CDR3aa: CASSFRVGRGENIQYF
len: 16
abundance: few
d_gene: -
j_gene: TRBJ2-4
v_gene: TRBV12-3/TRBV12-4

CDR3nt: TGTGCCAGCAGTCGAGGACCAGGTCACACCGGGGAGCTGTTTTTT
CDR3aa: CASSRGPGHTGELFF
len: 15
abundance: -
d_gene: -
j_gene: TRBJ2-2
v_gene: TRBV13

CDR3nt: TGCAGCGGTCAGACAGGGATGGGAAACACCATATATTTT
CDR3aa: CSGQTGMGNTIYF
len: 13
abundance: -
d_gene: TRBD1
j_gene: TRBJ1-3
v_gene: TRBV29-1

CDR3nt: TGCAGTGCCTCCCAATCTTCCCGAGGGAGCCCAGATACGCAGTATTTT
CDR3aa: CSASQSSRGSPDTQYF
len: 16
abundance: many
d_gene: -
j_gene: TRBJ2-3
v_gene: TRBV20-1

CDR3nt: TGTGCCAGCAGCTTAGGGCTAGACGGAGAGACCCAGTACTTC
CDR3aa: CASSLGLDGETQYF
len: 14
abundance: -
d_gene: -
j_gene: TRBJ2-5
v_gene: TRBV7-2

CDR3nt: TGCGCCAGCAGTGAGTCTAAGGGGGCAGGAGATACGCAGTATTTT
CDR3aa: CASSESKGAGDTQYF
len: 15
abundance: -
d_gene: TRBD1
j_gene: TRBJ2-3
v_gene: TRBV10-1

CDR3nt: TGCGCCTGCAGCCAACCTCTGCACTCTGGGGCCAACGTCCTGACTTTC
CDR3aa: CACSQPLHSGANVLTF
len: 16
abundance: -
d_gene: -
j_gene: TRBJ2-6
v_gene: TRBV4-3

CDR3nt: TGTGCCTTGGAACTGGGGACAGGATACGAGCAGTACTTC
CDR3aa: CALELGTGYEQYF
len: 13
abundance: -
d_gene: TRBD1
j_gene: TRBJ2-7
v_gene: TRBV30

CDR3nt: TGTGCCAGCAGCATAGCGGGCGGAGGGGTGTCCTACGAGCAGTACTTC
CDR3aa: CASSIAGGGVSYEQYF
len: 16
abundance: -
d_gene: TRBD2
j_gene: TRBJ2-7
v_gene: TRBV6-2/TRBV6-3

CDR3nt: TGCGCCACACGTTTCGACCGTCCCTCCTACGAGCAGTACTTC
CDR3aa: CATRFDRPSYEQYF
len: 14
abundance: -
d_gene: -
j_gene: TRBJ2-7
v_gene: TRBV5-1

CDR3nt: TGCAGTGCTAGCGGCGGGGGCGCAGATACGCAGTATTTT
CDR3aa: CSASGGGADTQYF
len: 13
abundance: few
d_gene: -
j_gene: TRBJ2-3
v_gene: TRBV20-1

CDR3nt: TGCAGTGCTAGAGCGCAGGGTAGCAATCAGCCCCAGCATTTT
CDR3aa: CSARAQGSNQPQHF
len: 14
abundance: -
d_gene: -
j_gene: TRBJ1-5
v_gene: TRBV20-1

CDR3nt: TGCGCCAGCAGCCAAGCAGGGTTTGGCACAGATACGCAGTATTTT
CDR3aa: CASSQAGFGTDTQYF
len: 15
abundance: -
d_gene: -
j_gene: TRBJ2-3
v_gene: TRBV4-1

CDR3nt: TGTGCCAGCACCACAGGGATCCCCAATCAGCCCCAGCATTTT
CDR3aa: CASTTGIPNQPQHF
len: 14
abundance: -
d_gene: -
j_gene: TRBJ1-5
v_gene: TRBV6-2/TRBV6-3